The TCR beta chain described here comes from a study of HIV-infected patients and healthy controls. Alpha and beta constant-region primers primed reverse transcription of about 0.5 ug RNA. Alpha and beta chain libraries were made separately by chain-specific third strand synthesis with multiplexing indices. A 12-nucleotide barcode per molecule came from two concatenated random hexamers added pre-amplification. TCRdb re-called the 5' RACE reads through MiXCR, storing one row per CDR3 protein. The table lists around 11,000 distinct CDR3 sequences, approximately 5.9% of them singletons. Study-level points and caveats: HIV-associated CDR3 frequencies dropped significantly during therapy; CMV-associated ones, mostly rising, changed nonsignificantly. Compared with controls, mean Gini indices were significantly raised in HIV-infected repertoires, possibly indicating oligoclonality. Compared with untreated HIV+ repertoires, healthy controls showed roughly threefold more distinct CDR3s and higher Shannon diversity.

The CDR3 covers 13 residues. From germline, CDR1 is SQVTM and CDR2 ANQGSEA. Trimming cost V 3 bases and J 1 base, with 9 bases left between them. With regard to this clonotype: Its antigen is undetermined.

Antiretroviral therapy had run roughly three months, about 14 weeks, before follow-up blood collection. Whole blood was used without fractionation, so all unsorted peripheral T cells were included. V gene TRBV29-1 combines with J gene TRBJ2-5; D unclear. This clonotype was sampled from an adult with HIV infection. The donor label of this sample is uncertain. The sequencing used blood, collected during antiretroviral therapy. The DNA of the CDR3 is TGCAGCGTTGATTTACAGACCCAAGAGACCCAGTACTTC. Translated: CSVDLQTQETQYF. The full variable domain, its missing parts supplied by reference TRBV29-1 and TRBJ2-5, is SAVISQKPSRDICQRGTSLTIQCQVDSQVTMMFWYRQQPGQSLTLIATANQGSEATYESGFVIDKFPISRPNLTFSTLTVSNMSPEDSSIYLCSVDLQTQETQYFGPGTRLLVL.